Below, one TCR beta chain is given with its context. The assay was run at deep level. For every subset, genomic DNA was evenly distributed across several immunoSEQ plates. Generated by immunoSEQ multiplex PCR, the TCRdb table keeps only in-frame clones and is missing some. The sample records over 400,000 clones, approximately 94% being singletons. The authors divided CD4+ cells into CD45RA+ naive and CD45RA-negative memory subsets. The sample originates from a study of shared clonotypes between healthy human individuals. For the study at large: Those who served as donors were a couple of women and a few men between the ages of 18 and 49.

Germline V CDR1 and CDR2: SQVTM, ANQGSEA. The V and J ends lost 7 bases and 6 bases, in that order; junction bases with no gene match: 12. The CDR3 length is 13 residues. The material sequenced was naive CD4+ T cells sorted from blood. As for subset: CD45RA+ positively selected. This clonotype was sampled from a woman aged 25-40 years in good health. The chain carries TRBV29-1 and TRBJ2-7, with 7 positions matching TRBD1. The CDR3 nucleotides read TGCAGCGGACGGGACAGAGTGGAAGCCGAGCAGTACTTC. Its translation: CSGRDRVEAEQYF.